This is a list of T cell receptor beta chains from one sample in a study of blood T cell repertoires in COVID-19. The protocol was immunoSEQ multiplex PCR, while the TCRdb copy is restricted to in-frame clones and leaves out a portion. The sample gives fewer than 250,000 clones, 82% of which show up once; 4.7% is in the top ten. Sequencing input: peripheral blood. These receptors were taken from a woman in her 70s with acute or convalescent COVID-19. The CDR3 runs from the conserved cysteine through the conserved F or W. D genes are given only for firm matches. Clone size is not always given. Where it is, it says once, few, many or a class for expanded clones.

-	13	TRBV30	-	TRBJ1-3	TGTGCTTGGGACGAGAGCTCTGGAAACACCATATATTTT	CAWDESSGNTIYF
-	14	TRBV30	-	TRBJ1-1	TGTGCCTGGAGTGTAGGGGACAAATACACTGAAGCTTTCTTT	CAWSVGDKYTEAFF
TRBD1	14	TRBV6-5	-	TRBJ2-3	TGTGCCAGCAGTTACAGGACAGGGAGAGATACGCAGTATTTT	CASSYRTGRDTQYF
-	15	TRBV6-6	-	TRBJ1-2	TGTGCCAGCAGGACGACGGACAGATTAAACTATGGCTACACCTTC	CASRTTDRLNYGYTF
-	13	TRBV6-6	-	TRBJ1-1	TGTGCCAGCAGTTTCCCGACAGAGGTTGAAGCTTTCTTT	CASSFPTEVEAFF
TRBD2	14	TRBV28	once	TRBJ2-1	TGTGCCAGCAGTATAGGTAGCGGGGTGGATGAGCAGTTCTTC	CASSIGSGVDEQFF
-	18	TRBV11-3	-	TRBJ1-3	TGTGCCGGCCCGCAAAGGAAGACAGGCGACTTTTCTGGAAACACCATATATTTT	CAGPQRKTGDFSGNTIYF
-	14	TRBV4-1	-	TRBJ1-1	TGCGCCAGCAGCCAACACGCACAGAACACTGAAGCTTTCTTT	CASSQHAQNTEAFF
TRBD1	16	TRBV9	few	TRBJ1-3	TGTGCCAGCAGCGTAGGTCAGGGGGCCTCTGGAAACACCATATATTTT	CASSVGQGASGNTIYF
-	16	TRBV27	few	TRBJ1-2	TGTGCCAGCAGTTTAGAAGGAACCCCGTTTTGGGAGGGCTACACCTTC	CASSLEGTPFWEGYTF
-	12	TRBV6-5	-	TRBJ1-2	TGTGCCAGCAGTACAGGGTACTATGGCTACACCTTC	CASSTGYYGYTF
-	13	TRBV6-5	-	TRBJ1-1	TGTGCCAGCAGGGTCACAGGAAACACTGAAGCTTTCTTT	CASRVTGNTEAFF
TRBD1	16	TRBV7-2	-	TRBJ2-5	TGTGCCAGCAGCTCCCTTCGAGGGGGCCTAGGGTCGGCCCAGTACTTC	CASSSLRGGLGSAQYF
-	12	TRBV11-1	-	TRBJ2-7	TGTGCCAGCAGCTTCGCAGGGGACGAGCAGTACTTC	CASSFAGDEQYF
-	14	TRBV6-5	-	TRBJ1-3	TGTGCCAGCTCAGAATTGGGGCAGCGAAACACCATATATTTT	CASSELGQRNTIYF
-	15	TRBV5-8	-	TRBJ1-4	TGTGCCAGCAGCGAAACAGGGTCAACTAATGAAAAACTGTTTTTT	CASSETGSTNEKLFF
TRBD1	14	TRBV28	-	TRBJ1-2	TGTGCCAGCAGTCCACCAGGGGGTGTCTATGGCTACACCTTC	CASSPPGGVYGYTF
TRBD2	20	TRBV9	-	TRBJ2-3	TGTGCCAGCAGCGTCCTCTCATCGCCTAGCGGGGGGCGGAGCACAGATACGCAGTATTTT	CASSVLSSPSGGRSTDTQYF
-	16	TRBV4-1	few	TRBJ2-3	TGCGCCAGCAGCCAAGATCTTTCGGGGGGCGGAGATACGCAGTATTTT	CASSQDLSGGGDTQYF
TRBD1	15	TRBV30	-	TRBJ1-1	TGTGCCTGGAACCACAGGGGGCTTGTGGACACTGAAGCTTTCTTT	CAWNHRGLVDTEAFF
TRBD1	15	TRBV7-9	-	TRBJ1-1	TGTGCCAGCAGCTGGTCAGGACAGGGAAGAACTGAAGCTTTCTTT	CASSWSGQGRTEAFF
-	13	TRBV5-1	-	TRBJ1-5	TGCGCCAGCAGCTTGGACAAGAATCAGCCCCAGCATTTT	CASSLDKNQPQHF
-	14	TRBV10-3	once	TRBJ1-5	TGTGCCATCAGTGAGTCGGAGGGCAATCAGCCCCAGCATTTT	CAISESEGNQPQHF
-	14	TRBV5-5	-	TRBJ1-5	TGTGCCAGCAGCCTGACAGGTATTAATCAGCCCCAGCATTTT	CASSLTGINQPQHF
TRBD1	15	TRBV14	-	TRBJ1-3	TGTGCCAGCAGCGCATCGGACAGGGGCAGAAACACCATATATTTT	CASSASDRGRNTIYF
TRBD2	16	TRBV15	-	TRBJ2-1	TGTGCCACCAGCAGAGATCTGGCGGGGGGTTACAATGAGCAGTTCTTC	CATSRDLAGGYNEQFF
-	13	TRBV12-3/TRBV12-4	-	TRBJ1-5	TGTGCCAGCAGCTTTAATAGCAATCAGCCCCAGCATTTT	CASSFNSNQPQHF
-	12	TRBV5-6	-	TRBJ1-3	TGTGCCAGCAGCTTGGCGGGAAACACCATATATTTT	CASSLAGNTIYF
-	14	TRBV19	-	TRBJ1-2	TGTGCCAGTAGTATAGGAACAGCTAACTATGGCTACACCTTC	CASSIGTANYGYTF
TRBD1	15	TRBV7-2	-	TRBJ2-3	TGTGCCAGCAGCAAGGACAGGGTGACGGGAGATACGCAGTATTTT	CASSKDRVTGDTQYF
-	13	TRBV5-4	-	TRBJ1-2	TGTGCCAGCAGCCCAGACAGCAACTATGGCTACACCTTC	CASSPDSNYGYTF
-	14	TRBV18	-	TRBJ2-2	TGTGCCAGCTCACCCTCCTCAGGGATCGGGGAGCTGTTTTTT	CASSPSSGIGELFF
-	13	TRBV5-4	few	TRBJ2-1	TGTGCCAGCAGCTCCGACAGTTACAATGAGCAGTTCTTC	CASSSDSYNEQFF
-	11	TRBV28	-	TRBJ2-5	TGTGCCATCTTCGCGGGAGAGACCCAGTACTTC	CAIFAGETQYF
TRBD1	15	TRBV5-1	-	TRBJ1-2	TGCGCCAGCAGCTTGTCAGGACAGGGTTTTGATGGCTACACCTTC	CASSLSGQGFDGYTF
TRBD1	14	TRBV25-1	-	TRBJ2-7	TGTGCCAGCAGTGAGGACAGGGGGTCCTACGAGCAGTACTTC	CASSEDRGSYEQYF
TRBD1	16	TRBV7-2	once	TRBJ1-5	TGTGCCAGCAGCCCCCCTCGACAGGGGGGACTTCAGCCCCAGCATTTT	CASSPPRQGGLQPQHF
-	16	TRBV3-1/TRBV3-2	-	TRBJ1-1	TGTGCCAGCAGCCAAGATTTCGAGGGCAAACACACTGAAGCTTTCTTT	CASSQDFEGKHTEAFF
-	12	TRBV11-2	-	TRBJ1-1	TGTGCCAGCAGCTTAGCGAAAGCCGAAGCTTTCTTT	CASSLAKAEAFF
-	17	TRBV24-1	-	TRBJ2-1	TGTGCCACCAGTGACACAGGGTGGGGAATCTCCTACAATGAGCAGTTCTTC	CATSDTGWGISYNEQFF
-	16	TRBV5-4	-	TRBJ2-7	TGTGCCAGCAGTTTCGAGGGGGGGACCCACTCCTACGAGCAGTACTTC	CASSFEGGTHSYEQYF
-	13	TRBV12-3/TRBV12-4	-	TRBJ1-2	TGTGCCAGCAGTGGACAGATTAACTATGGCTACACCTTC	CASSGQINYGYTF
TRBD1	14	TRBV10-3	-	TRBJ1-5	TGTGCCAGTCGACTCGGGACAGGGAATCAGCCCCAGCATTTT	CASRLGTGNQPQHF
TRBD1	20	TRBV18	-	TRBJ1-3	TGTGCCAGCTCACCACGGGCCCGGGACAGGGTTTCATTCGCTGGAAACACCATATATTTT	CASSPRARDRVSFAGNTIYF
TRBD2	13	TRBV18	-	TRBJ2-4	TGTGCCAGCTCACCAACCGGGGGGGGCATTCAGTACTTC	CASSPTGGGIQYF
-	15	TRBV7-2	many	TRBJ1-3	TGTGCCAGCAGCTTAACGACTAGCTCTGGAAACACCATATATTTT	CASSLTTSSGNTIYF
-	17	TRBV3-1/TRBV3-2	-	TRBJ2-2	TGTGCCAGCAGCCAAGACACGGAGCCCCAGAACACCGGGGAGCTGTTTTTT	CASSQDTEPQNTGELFF
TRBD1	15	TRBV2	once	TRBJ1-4	TGTGCCAGCAGTGAAGCGAGGACAGGGGGGGAAAAACTGTTTTTT	CASSEARTGGEKLFF
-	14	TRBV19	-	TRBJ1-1	TGTGCCAGTAGCCGCACTTGGAAACAGGGAGAAGCTTTCTTT	CASSRTWKQGEAFF
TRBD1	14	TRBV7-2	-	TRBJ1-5	TGTGCCAGCAGCTTAAAAGGGGGCGCTTCCCCCCAGCATTTT	CASSLKGGASPQHF
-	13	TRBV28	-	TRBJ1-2	TGTGCCAGCAGTTTACGACAGAACTATGGCTACACCTTC	CASSLRQNYGYTF